One and the same sample provided the 32 T cell receptor beta chains below, sequenced in a study of blood T cell repertoires in COVID-19. Generated by immunoSEQ multiplex PCR, the TCRdb table keeps only in-frame clones and is missing some. The sample comprises 50,000 to 75,000 clones, 73% of which are singletons, and more than 15% rests with the top ten. Sequencing was performed on peripheral blood. The receptors shown here come from a woman aged 45-65 years with active or convalescent COVID-19.

This chain joins TRBV11-2 and TRBJ2-7, with 7 bases aligning to TRBD1. There are 15 residues in the CDR3. Germline V gene sequence: CDR1 SGHAT, CDR2 FQNNGV. J was trimmed by 1 base and V by 4 bases; bases with no gene match: 7. Here the CDR3 reads CASSSQGPVSYEQYF. DNA for the CDR3: TGTGCCAGCAGCTCACAGGGGCCCGTTTCCTACGAGCAGTACTTC.

The genes are TRBV5-1 and TRBJ2-1, with 12 bases aligning to TRBD2. Germline V lookup: CDR1 SGHRS, CDR2 YFSETQ. This CDR3 contains 18 residues. Losses at the gene ends were 1 base for V and 7 bases for J; bases not matched to a gene: 12. The CDR3 sequence: CASSLLPPTSGRFNEQFF. In DNA form, the CDR3 reads TGCGCCAGCAGCTTGCTCCCGCCAACTAGCGGGAGGTTTAATGAGCAGTTCTTC.

The CDR3 nucleotides are TGTGCCAGCACCCCGGCCGGGGGGGCCAATTCACCCCTCCACTTT. It yields the protein CASTPAGGANSPLHF. The chain couples TRBV11-2 to TRBJ1-6, with D possibly being TRBD1 (6 bases). The V and J ends lost 7 bases and 7 bases respectively, with 17 bases between them. CDR1 SGHAT and CDR2 FQNNGV come from the germline V gene. The CDR3 contains 15 residues.

This clone was counted at least ten times. This rearrangement joins TRBV30 to TRBJ1-2; D might be TRBD1 (6 bases). Deletions cut 2 bases from V and 6 bases from J, with 13 bases between. Germline CDR1 GTSNPN, CDR2 SVGIG (reference sequence). The CDR3 consists of 13 residues. In nucleotides, the CDR3 is TGTGCCTGGAGTTGGGGGCAGGGGAATGGCTACACCTTC. Translated: CAWSWGQGNGYTF.

The chain has TRBV5-1 and TRBJ2-5, with 10 bases lining up with TRBD1. Germline CDR1 SGHRS, CDR2 YFSETQ. J gave up 2 bases and V 1 base, and 5 bases lay outside the gene matches. The CDR3 contains 16 residues. CDR3 DNA: TGCGCCAGCAGCTTGCCCCGGACAGGGGGTCAAGAGACCCAGTACTTC. As protein: CASSLPRTGGQETQYF. Full variable domain (rest looked up from reference TRBV5-1 and TRBJ2-5): KAGVTQTPRYLIKTRGQQVTLSCSPISGHRSVSWYQQTPGQGLQFLFEYFSETQRNKGNFPGRFSGRQFSNSRSEMNVSTLELGDSALYLCASSLPRTGGQETQYFGPGTRLLVL.

This clone was seen just once. This chain uses TRBV7-9 with TRBJ2-3, with 11 bases identical to TRBD2. The V gene's germline CDR1 is SEHNR and CDR2 FQNEAQ (reference sequence). V gave up 1 base and J gave up 6 bases; unmatched junction bases: 3. The CDR3 spans 15 residues. The CDR3 DNA is TGTGCCAGCAGCTTAGAGACTAGCGGGAAGGATACGCAGTATTTT. Residues: CASSLETSGKDTQYF.

This clone was recorded a few times. The V gene is TRBV4-1, the J gene TRBJ1-2; D gene unclear. Trimming removed 2 bases at V and 6 bases at J, with 19 bases between. Germline CDR1 and CDR2: MGHRA and YSYEKL. CDR3 length: 16 residues. For the CDR3, the DNA is TGCGCCAGCAGCCAATCGCACCTGGAGGAGGAAAATGGCTACACCTTC. Its protein is CASSQSHLEEENGYTF.

The chain carries TRBV27 and TRBJ2-6; D is perhaps TRBD2 (5 bases). CDR3 length: 18 residues. CDR1 and CDR2 from the germline V gene are MNHEY and SMNVEV (reference sequence). V dropped 2 bases and J dropped 0 bases, with 14 bases sitting between them. The CDR3 is CASSLRGFSFSGANVLTF. CDR3 nucleotide sequence: TGTGCCAGCAGTTTAAGAGGGTTCTCCTTCTCTGGGGCCAACGTCCTGACTTTC.

The CDR3 region is CASIGGLQGGGGNNSPLHF. The DNA of the CDR3 is TGTGCCAGTATTGGCGGTCTACAGGGTGGGGGCGGCAATAATTCACCCCTCCACTTT. V is TRBV19 and J is TRBJ1-6; possible D gene TRBD1, 6 bases. The CDR3 contains 19 residues. Germline assignment: CDR1 LNHDA and CDR2 SQIVND (reference sequence). Trimming left V 7 bases short and J 5 bases short, with 27 bases between.

This clone was detected only once. V is TRBV30 and J is TRBJ1-3; possible D gene TRBD1, 5 bases. Germline V CDR1 and CDR2: GTSNPN, SVGIG (reference sequence). The CDR3 consists of 16 residues. V dropped 0 bases and J dropped 1 base, with 13 bases sitting between them. This chain's CDR3 is CAWSVGLLNSGNTIYF. In DNA, the CDR3 is TGTGCCTGGAGTGTGGGACTCCTGAATTCTGGAAACACCATATATTTT.

This chain joins TRBV5-4 and TRBJ2-5; TRBD1 matches 8 bases. Germline V gives CDR1 SGHNT, CDR2 YYREEE (reference sequence). CDR3 size: 15 residues. V gave up 4 bases and J gave up 5 bases; unmatched junction bases: 10. The CDR3 loop reads CASSPDAGGGETQYF. CDR3 coding DNA: TGTGCCAGCAGCCCGGACGCAGGGGGCGGGGAGACCCAGTACTTC.

This clone was seen only a few times. The V and J genes are TRBV27 and TRBJ2-1; perhaps TRBD1 as D (6 bases). V was shortened by 3 bases and J by 5 bases, with 8 bases between the two germline ends. This CDR3 region has 13 residues. The germline V gene has CDR1 MNHEY and CDR2 SMNVEV (reference sequence). CDR3 bases: TGTGCCAGCAGTTTTGAGGGGGACAATGAGCAGTTCTTC. This codes for CASSFEGDNEQFF.

The rearrangement uses TRBV11-2 and TRBJ1-2, with D possibly TRBD1 on 5 matching bases. Germline CDR1 and CDR2: SGHAT and FQNNGV. V lost 0 bases to trimming and J lost 5 bases, with 10 bases between them. The CDR3 runs 14 residues. The DNA for the CDR3 is TGTGCCAGCAGCTTAGACTGGGGGGAATATGGCTACACCTTC. Translated, it gives CASSLDWGEYGYTF. Together with reference TRBV11-2 and TRBJ1-2, the CDR3 gives the full variable domain: EAGVAQSPRYKIIEKRQSVAFWCNPISGHATLYWYQQILGQGPKLLIQFQNNGVVDDSQLPKDRFSAERLKGVDSTLKIQPAKLEDSAVYLCASSLDWGEYGYTFGSGTRLTVV.

This clone was found a few times. The genes are TRBV3-1 (or the pseudogene TRBV3-2) and TRBJ2-2; D possibly corresponds to TRBD1 (6 bases). The germline gives CDR1 LGHDT, CDR2 YNNKEL (reference sequence). There are 16 residues in the CDR3. V lost 3 bases to trimming and J lost 2 bases, with 13 bases between them. The CDR3 loop is CASSQRVRGNTGELFF. The CDR3 DNA is TGTGCCAGCAGCCAGAGGGTCAGGGGTAACACCGGGGAGCTGTTTTTT.

The CDR3 loop is CSASGGLSNQPQHF. In DNA form, the CDR3 reads TGCAGTGCTAGTGGGGGGCTTAGCAATCAGCCCCAGCATTTT. This chain joins TRBV20-1 and TRBJ1-5; a possible D gene is TRBD1 (6 bases). The germline CDR1 and CDR2 sequences are DFQATT and SNEGSKA (reference sequence). V dropped 3 bases and J dropped 0 bases, with 9 bases sitting between them. The length of the CDR3 is 14 residues.

This chain links TRBV3-1 (or the pseudogene TRBV3-2) with TRBJ2-1; D remains ambiguous. CDR3 size: 18 residues. CDR1 LGHDT and CDR2 YNNKEL come from the germline V gene (reference sequence). Trimming pared 0 bases from V and 0 bases from J, leaving 15 bases between. The CDR3 coding sequence is TGTGCCAGCAGCCAAGAGAAGGTATTACGGAGCTCCTACAATGAGCAGTTCTTC. Encoded protein: CASSQEKVLRSSYNEQFF.

This clone came up a few times. The chain links TRBV11-1 to TRBJ2-1, with D tentatively TRBD2 (5 bases). Deletions cut 4 bases from V and 9 bases from J, with 16 bases between. The CDR3 contains 14 residues. CDR1 and CDR2 from the germline V gene are SGHAT and FQDESV (reference sequence). The CDR3 region has the DNA TGTGCCAGCAGCTCCTTGGGCGCCCGGGGTGAGCAGTTCTTC. Protein product: CASSSLGARGEQFF.

The rearrangement links TRBV7-2 to TRBJ1-2; 7 bases match TRBD1. CDR1 and CDR2 (germline): SGHTA, FQGNSA. The CDR3 is 13 residues long. The V gene end was trimmed by 5 bases and the J gene end by 4 bases; junction bases not matched to a gene: 4. The CDR3 region has the DNA TGTGCCAGCAGCCCGGGACAGAGCTATGGCTACACCTTC. Its translation: CASSPGQSYGYTF.

The chain combines TRBV20-1 with TRBJ2-1; 10 bases are shared with TRBD1. With V trimmed by 5 bases and J by 12 bases, 4 bases remained unmatched. This CDR3 has 11 amino acids. Germline-derived CDR1 and CDR2 are DFQATT and SNEGSKA (reference sequence). The CDR3 here is CSASDRGPQFF. CDR3 DNA sequence: TGCAGTGCTTCTGACAGGGGGCCGCAGTTCTTC.

V is TRBV29-1 and J is TRBJ2-1, with D perhaps matching TRBD2 (5 bases). V lost 2 bases to trimming and J lost 9 bases, with 14 bases between them. The CDR3 is 13 residues long. Germline V gene data show CDR1 as SQVTM and CDR2 as ANQGSEA. The CDR3 DNA follows: TGCAGCGTTGAACGGGAACGAGGAACTGAGCAGTTCTTC. Translated: CSVERERGTEQFF.

The J gene is TRBJ1-5, the V gene TRBV27; D gene unclear. The CDR3 runs 12 residues. The germline V gene encodes CDR1 MNHEY and CDR2 SMNVEV (reference sequence). Trimming shortened V by 3 bases and J by 9 bases, and 9 bases separated the two germline ends. CDR3 DNA: TGTGCCAGCAGTTTCCGGGATATGCCCCAGCATTTT. Its protein is CASSFRDMPQHF.

The chain carries TRBV27 and TRBJ1-1; TRBD1 aligns across 7 bases. Losses at the gene ends were 6 bases for V and 1 base for J; bases not matched to a gene: 14. CDR3 length: 17 amino acids. CDR1 is MNHEY, CDR2 SMNVEV, per germline (reference sequence). Written as DNA, the CDR3 is TGTGCCAGCAGACGCCCCCGGACAGGTCCGTCGAACACTGAAGCTTTCTTT. Translation: CASRRPRTGPSNTEAFF.

Of note for this clone: The sample carries other DNA sequences with the same CDR3. J is TRBJ2-7 and V is TRBV5-1; D might be TRBD2 (6 bases). Germline lookup yields CDR1 SGHRS and CDR2 YFSETQ. CDR3 length: 15 residues. Trimming left V 1 base short and J 3 bases short, with 14 bases between. The CDR3 DNA is TGCGCCAGCAGCTTGCCGGGACTGGGCAGCTACGAGCAGTACTTC. This encodes CASSLPGLGSYEQYF. Full variable domain (rest looked up from reference TRBV5-1 and TRBJ2-7): KAGVTQTPRYLIKTRGQQVTLSCSPISGHRSVSWYQQTPGQGLQFLFEYFSETQRNKGNFPGRFSGRQFSNSRSEMNVSTLELGDSALYLCASSLPGLGSYEQYFGPGTRLTVT.

V usage is TRBV28 and J usage is TRBJ2-7; D is undetermined. The V end was cut by 5 bases, the J end by 6 bases, with 11 bases between. This CDR3 spans 12 amino acids. Germline V gene sequence: CDR1 MDHEN, CDR2 SYDVKM. The CDR3 is CASSAALGEQYF. The CDR3, as DNA: TGTGCCAGCAGTGCGGCCCTAGGCGAGCAGTACTTC.

This chain uses TRBV10-1 with TRBJ2-4; D might be TRBD2 (5 bases). The CDR3 runs to 16 residues. Between the trimmed V and J ends, which lost 3 bases and 7 bases, there was a span of 19 bases. Germline CDR1 WNHNN, CDR2 SYGVQD (reference sequence). CDR3 protein: CASSDGRFGNPNIQYF. The CDR3 region has the DNA TGCGCCAGCAGTGATGGGAGATTCGGAAATCCTAACATTCAGTACTTC.

V and J are TRBV5-1 and TRBJ2-7; maybe TRBD1 (5 bases). Germline CDR1 reads SGHRS; CDR2 reads YFSETQ. Trimming removed 4 bases at V and 3 bases at J, with 11 bases between. This CDR3 spans 13 amino acids. The CDR3 protein is CASSTPQGYEQYF. The CDR3 bases are TGCGCCAGCAGCACACCCCAGGGCTACGAGCAGTACTTC.

The chain links TRBV2 to TRBJ2-7; no reliable D call. Germline CDR1 SNHLY, CDR2 FYNNEI. The CDR3 is 11 residues long. V lost 8 bases and J 1 base, leaving 6 bases between the germline ends. The CDR3 reads CASGQSYEQYF. CDR3 DNA sequence: TGTGCCAGCGGGCAGTCCTACGAGCAGTACTTC. The entire variable domain, with the rest obtained from reference TRBV2 and TRBJ2-7, is as follows: EPEVTQTPSHQVTQMGQEVILRCVPISNHLYFYWYRQILGQKVEFLVSFYNNEISEKSEIFDDQFSVERPDGSNFTLKIRSTKLEDSAMYFCASGQSYEQYFGPGTRLTVT.

The rearrangement joins TRBV20-1 to TRBJ1-2; D is ambiguous. The CDR3 totals 11 residues. V shed 6 bases and J shed 7 bases, with 12 bases lying between them. Germline lookup yields CDR1 DFQATT and CDR2 SNEGSKA (reference sequence). The CDR3 reads CSAREPPGYTF. The CDR3 DNA reads as TGCAGTGCCCGGGAGCCTCCTGGCTACACCTTC.

A single count supports this clone. V and J are TRBV3-1 (or the pseudogene TRBV3-2) and TRBJ1-2; tentatively, D is TRBD1 (5 bases). This CDR3 contains 14 residues. Trimming left V 2 bases short and J 2 bases short, with 9 bases between. Germline V gene data show CDR1 as LGHDT and CDR2 as YNNKEL (reference sequence). As DNA, the CDR3 is TGTGCCAGCAGCCAAAAAGGGGTAAACTATGGCTACACCTTC. Translating gives CASSQKGVNYGYTF.

V and J are TRBV3-1 (or the pseudogene TRBV3-2) and TRBJ1-5; D is unresolved. Germline V CDR1 and CDR2: LGHDT, YNNKEL (reference sequence). The CDR3 loop spans 13 amino acids. Trimming removed 0 bases from V and 7 bases from J, with 7 bases in between. The CDR3 nucleotides read TGTGCCAGCAGCCAAGATTTGAGGCAGCCCCAGCATTTT. This codes for CASSQDLRQPQHF.

This rearrangement joins TRBV7-2 to TRBJ2-1, with a weak D call TRBD2 (6 bases). Trimming took off 4 bases at V and 7 bases at J, with 14 bases between the two ends. The CDR3 loop spans 14 amino acids. CDR1 SGHTA and CDR2 FQGNSA come from the germline V gene. For the CDR3, the DNA is TGTGCCAGCAGCTCGTCGGGACTCTGGAATGAGCAGTTCTTC. It specifies CASSSSGLWNEQFF.

J is TRBJ2-5 and V is TRBV7-8, with D uncertain. V lost 5 bases and J 4 bases, leaving 20 bases between the germline ends. This CDR3 has 16 residues. Per germline, CDR1 SGHVS and CDR2 FQNEAQ. This CDR3 reads CASSPWRISTLETQYF. DNA of the CDR3: TGTGCCAGCAGCCCATGGCGGATTAGCACGTTAGAGACCCAGTACTTC.